A single sample gave rise to the 4 T cell receptor beta chains below, sequenced in a study of cytomegalovirus exposure and HLA in healthy donors. Measured with immunoSEQ multiplex PCR; TCRdb has only the in-frame clones, and not every one. Of 100,000 to 150,000 clones in the sample, roughly 94% are singletons; the top ten hold approximately 1.2%. The specimen was PBMCs. These receptors all come from a woman aged 18-29 years in good health and CMV-seronegative.

The V and J genes are TRBV6-6 and TRBJ2-1; D is uncertain. Germline lookup yields CDR1 MNHNY and CDR2 SVGAGI (reference sequence). The CDR3 is made up of 11 amino acids. Trimming cost V 5 bases and J 7 bases, with 6 bases left between them. CDR3 in DNA: TGTGCCAGCAGTGCTAGGAATGAGCAGTTCTTC. This encodes CASSARNEQFF.

This clone was counted once. The rearrangement links TRBV11-2 to TRBJ2-3, with TRBD2 matching over 11 bases. The CDR3 consists of 19 residues. Trimming at V came to 5 bases and at J to 5 bases, leaving 18 bases not matched to a gene. Germline V CDR1 and CDR2: SGHAT, FQNNGV. The CDR3 DNA reads TGTGCCAGCAGCCACCGCACATTACTAGCGGGAGTTCGGGGAGATACGCAGTATTTT. This encodes CASSHRTLLAGVRGDTQYF.

This clone was counted between two and nine times. The chain employs TRBV18 and TRBJ1-4; D remains unclear. The CDR3 has 14 residues. In germline, CDR1 is KGHSH, CDR2 LQKENI. With 5 bases removed from V and 3 bases from J, the gap between germline ends came to 10 bases. CDR3 bases: TGTGCCAGCTCAAGATCAGGCCCTAATGAAAAACTGTTTTTT. Translated: CASSRSGPNEKLFF.

The chain recombines TRBV6-6 with TRBJ2-1, with D hard to call. This CDR3 has 13 residues. Trimming cost V 5 bases and J 4 bases, with 9 bases left between them. CDR1 and CDR2 from the germline V gene are MNHNY and SVGAGI (reference sequence). The CDR3 region has the DNA TGTGCCAGCAGTCAAACCAGGTACAATGAGCAGTTCTTC. It yields the protein CASSQTRYNEQFF.